This is a list of T cell receptor beta chains from one sample in a study of blood T cell repertoires in COVID-19. Data came from immunoSEQ multiplex PCR; TCRdb stores just in-frame clones and leaves some out. The sample shows just over 40,000 clones, about 80% of them seen only once. The sample comprised peripheral blood. All receptors come from a woman between 55 and 75 years old with acute or convalescent COVID-19. Both conserved end residues are part of each CDR3. A D gene is named only where the DNA matches it firmly. Only some rows state a clone size, as once, few, many or a class for expanded clones.

>NA|NA|TRBJ1-3|TRBV9
TGTGCCAGCAGCGTAGCTGGGGACACCATCTCTGGAAACACCATATATTTT
CASSVAGDTISGNTIYF
>NA|NA|TRBJ1-3|TRBV29-1
TGCAGCGGGGGCCAGGGAAACACCATATATTTT
CSGGQGNTIYF
>NA|NA|TRBJ1-2|TRBV5-6
TGTGCCAGCAGCGTGGGTGGAAAGGGAGCTACCGTTAACTATGGCTACACCTTC
CASSVGGKGATVNYGYTF
>TRBD2|NA|TRBJ2-5|TRBV24-1
TGTGCCACCAGTGAAGCGGGACTAGCGGGAGCAGAGACCCAGTACTTC
CATSEAGLAGAETQYF
>NA|NA|TRBJ1-2|TRBV6-5
TGTGCCAGCAGCCACAGGGATGGCTATGGCTACACCTTC
CASSHRDGYGYTF
>TRBD2|few|TRBJ2-5|TRBV7-2
TGTGCCAGCAGCTCAGGGGCCCAGCGGGGGGCTCAAGAGACCCAGTACTTC
CASSSGAQRGAQETQYF
>NA|once|TRBJ2-7|TRBV19
TGTGCCAGTAGTATCCGACAGGCCTACGAGCAGTACTTC
CASSIRQAYEQYF
>TRBD2|NA|TRBJ2-1|TRBV19
TGTGCCAGTAGTTCATATGCGGGAGTTAATGAGCAGTTCTTC
CASSSYAGVNEQFF
>TRBD1|NA|TRBJ1-5|TRBV4-2
TGTGCCAGCAGCCAGGGACAGAATCAGCCCCAGCATTTT
CASSQGQNQPQHF
>NA|once|TRBJ1-2|TRBV19
TGTGCCAGTAGTATTAGTGGGGTTCAGGGGACCTATGGCTACACCTTC
CASSISGVQGTYGYTF
>NA|once|TRBJ1-6|TRBV27
TGTGCCAGCAGTTTATGGTCACAGTACGCTTCACCCCTCCACTTT
CASSLWSQYASPLHF
>NA|NA|TRBJ2-7|TRBV5-1
TGCGCCAGCAGCTATGGGGCCTCCTACGAGCAGTACTTC
CASSYGASYEQYF
>NA|NA|TRBJ1-2|TRBV11-3
TGTGCCAGCAGCGAACAGGTTAACTATGGCTACACCTTC
CASSEQVNYGYTF
>TRBD1|NA|TRBJ2-1|TRBV11-2
TGTGCCAGCAGCCCAGGACAGGGAATTAGGTACAATGAGCAGTTCTTC
CASSPGQGIRYNEQFF
>NA|once|TRBJ1-6|TRBV18
TGTGCCAGCTCACCAAGGGCAGGGGCGAATTCACCCCTCCACTTT
CASSPRAGANSPLHF
>NA|NA|TRBJ2-4|TRBV2
TGTGCCAGCAGGTTCGGGGAAGGAAACATTCAGTACTTC
CASRFGEGNIQYF
>NA|NA|TRBJ1-5|TRBV19
TGTGCCAGTAGTATTAGGGGAAGGCAGCCCCAGCATTTT
CASSIRGRQPQHF
>TRBD2|NA|TRBJ2-5|TRBV4-1
TGCGCCAGCAGCCGGACTAGCGGGAGATGGGAGACCCAGTACTTC
CASSRTSGRWETQYF
>NA|NA|TRBJ2-7|TRBV19
TGTGCCAGTAGTGATACCCCCAGGTGGCGGGAATCCTACGAGCAGTACTTC
CASSDTPRWRESYEQYF
>NA|NA|TRBJ1-5|TRBV28
TGTGCCAGCCGGGAGGTTAGCAATCAGCCCCAGCATTTT
CASREVSNQPQHF
>TRBD1|NA|TRBJ2-2|TRBV2
TGTGCCAGCCTACAGGACAGGGGGCCCACCGGGGAGCTGTTTTTT
CASLQDRGPTGELFF
>NA|NA|TRBJ1-3|TRBV6-2/TRBV6-3
TGTGCCAGCAGCACCGCGAGCTCTGGAAACACCATATATTTT
CASSTASSGNTIYF
>NA|NA|TRBJ2-1|TRBV7-3
TGTGCCAGCAGCTCCCTCCCCCCCCAGGGTTCCTCCTACAATGAGCAGTTCTTC
CASSSLPPQGSSYNEQFF
>TRBD1|NA|TRBJ1-2|TRBV3-1/TRBV3-2
TGTGCCAGCAGCGAAAGGGACAGACTACACTATGGCTACACCTTC
CASSERDRLHYGYTF
>NA|NA|TRBJ1-5|TRBV27
TGTGCCAGCAGTCTCAACTCCAGGGTCGGATTTATCAGCCCCCAGCATTTT
CASSLNSRVGFISPQHF
>NA|NA|TRBJ2-5|TRBV21-1
TGTGCCAGCAGCCCCCAGGGGGCGGAGACCCAGTACTTC
CASSPQGAETQYF
>NA|once|TRBJ2-5|TRBV4-1
TGCGCCAGCAGGTACTCCGGGACTCCCCAAGAGACCCAGTACTTC
CASRYSGTPQETQYF